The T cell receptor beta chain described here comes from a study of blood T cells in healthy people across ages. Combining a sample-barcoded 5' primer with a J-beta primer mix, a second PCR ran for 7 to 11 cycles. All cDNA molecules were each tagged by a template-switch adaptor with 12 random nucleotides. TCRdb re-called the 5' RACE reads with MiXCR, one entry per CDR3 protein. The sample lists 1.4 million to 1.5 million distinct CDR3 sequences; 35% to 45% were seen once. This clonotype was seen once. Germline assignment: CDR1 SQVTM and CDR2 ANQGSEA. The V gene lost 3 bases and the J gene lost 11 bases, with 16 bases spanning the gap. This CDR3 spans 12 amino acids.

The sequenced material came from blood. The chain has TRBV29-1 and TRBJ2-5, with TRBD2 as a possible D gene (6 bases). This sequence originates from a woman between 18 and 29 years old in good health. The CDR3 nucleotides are TGCAGCGTTGATTTGGGGGGAATCTCACAGTACTTC. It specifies CSVDLGGISQYF. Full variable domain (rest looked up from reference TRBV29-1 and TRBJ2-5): SAVISQKPSRDICQRGTSLTIQCQVDSQVTMMFWYRQQPGQSLTLIATANQGSEATYESGFVIDKFPISRPNLTFSTLTVSNMSPEDSSIYLCSVDLGGISQYFGPGTRLLVL.